The clone carrying this T cell receptor (beta chain) rates as medium-sized. The entry originates in a study of blood T cell repertoires in COVID-19. CDR1 and CDR2 from the germline V gene are SNHLY and FYNNEI. The ends lost 5 bases at V and 7 bases at J; junction bases unmatched: 23. The CDR3 consists of 19 residues. Produced via immunoSEQ multiplex PCR; TCRdb's table is partial and in-frame only. The data contain 270,000 or so clones, under 90% of them singletons. The V call is TRBV2, the J call TRBJ2-1; 7 nucleotides align to TRBD2. This sequence was found in a woman under 30 with acute or convalescent COVID-19. Sample: peripheral blood. DNA of the CDR3: TGTGCCAGCAGTCGCGGGAGCGTCTCAAGATCGGGAGTTGGGAATGAGCAGTTCTTC. This codes for CASSRGSVSRSGVGNEQFF.